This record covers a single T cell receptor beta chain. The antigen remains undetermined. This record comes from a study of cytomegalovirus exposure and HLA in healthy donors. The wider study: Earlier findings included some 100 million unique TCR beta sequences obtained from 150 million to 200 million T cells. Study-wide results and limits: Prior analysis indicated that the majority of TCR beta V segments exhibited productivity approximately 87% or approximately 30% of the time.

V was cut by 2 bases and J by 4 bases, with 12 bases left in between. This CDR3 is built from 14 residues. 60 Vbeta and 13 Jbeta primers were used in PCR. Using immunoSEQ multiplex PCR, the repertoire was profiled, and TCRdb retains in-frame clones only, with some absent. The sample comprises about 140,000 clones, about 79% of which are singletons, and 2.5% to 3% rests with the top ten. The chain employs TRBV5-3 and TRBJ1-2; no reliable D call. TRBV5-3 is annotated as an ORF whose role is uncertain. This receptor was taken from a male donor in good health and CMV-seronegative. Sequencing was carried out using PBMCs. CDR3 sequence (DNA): TGTGCCAGAAGCTTCCTCTACTACTTCTATGGCTACACCTTC. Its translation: CARSFLYYFYGYTF.